This T cell receptor beta chain is drawn from a study of blood T cell repertoires in COVID-19. V lost 3 bases to trimming and J lost 1 base, with 13 bases between them. CDR3 length: 15 residues. CDR1 and CDR2 (germline): SGHNT, YENEEA. The data were produced by immunoSEQ multiplex PCR, yet TCRdb's version contains in-frame clones alone and is incomplete. This sample has 130,000 to 150,000 clones, with 84% found just once. This chain connects TRBV11-3 to TRBJ2-7; TRBD1 is a possible D gene (6 bases). The sequence derives from a human donor in a cohort sampled during active COVID-19. The specimen sequenced was peripheral blood. The CDR3 coding sequence is TGTGCCAGCAGCTTCGGGGTTCAGGGGTCCTACGAGCAGTACTTC. Its translation: CASSFGVQGSYEQYF.